One TCR beta chain is described in this entry. All enrollees were roughly 18 to 95 years old and from 24 US areas. Participants' own reports of clinical history determined their cohort assignment. In the authors' methods: Amplifying reference gene primers gave estimates of nucleated cell counts. This table comes from immunoSEQ multiplex PCR, and its TCRdb copy is limited to in-frame clones, with some not included. The V and J calls and clone size come from that table; D and trimming were worked out from the DNA. Among about 260,000 clones listed, over 80% were seen once. The source of the sample is a study of blood T cell repertoires in COVID-19. For the study at large: Sources were T cells, B-cell-depleted T cells, or PBMCs; the material itself was cDNA or gDNA.

This CDR3 contains 17 residues. The sequence derives from a woman in her thirties or forties who had been exposed to COVID-19. The sequencing sample was made of PBMCs or T cells enriched from blood (not recorded which). The chain combines TRBV21-1 with TRBJ1-4. TRBV21-1 is a documented pseudogene. DNA for the CDR3: TGTGCCAGCAGCAATGTAGGTAGGCGATGGCGGGATGAAAAACTGTTTTTT. Translation gives CASSNVGRRWRDEKLFF.